This T cell receptor beta chain was sequenced during a study of CD8+CD57+ T cells in acquired aplastic anemia. Study summary: DNA per sorted CD4+ or CD8+ sample ranged 0.2 to 27.4 ug, averaging about 2.9 ug. Read counts for CD4+ cells (from healthy donors) averaged about 10 million. Study observations and caveats: Controls and patients did not differ significantly in CD8+ Simpson's diversity. The number of CD8+ CDR3 sequences shared by patients and controls was twenty-nine.

Genomic DNA provided the template from which TCR beta VDJ and CDR3 profiles were obtained. TCRdb ran MiXCR on the reads and lists one entry per CDR3 protein. The table lists about 200,000 distinct CDR3 sequences, 30% to 35% of them singletons. This clonotype was counted a few times. What it recognizes is unknown. V was pared by 7 bases and J by 5 bases, with 8 bases between. Germline V gene data show CDR1 as ENHRY and CDR2 as SYGVKD. This CDR3 region has 11 residues. This TCR was sampled from a human donor in good health, serving as a control. The sample comprised sorted CD4+, CD8+, or CD8+CD57+ T cells (not recorded which) from PBMCs. The chain uses TRBV10-3 and TRBJ1-2, with D perhaps TRBD1 (5 bases). CDR3 coding DNA: TGTGCCATCATAGGGGAATATGGCTACACCTTC. The encoded protein is CAIIGEYGYTF.